A single sample gave rise to the 10 T cell receptor beta chains below, sequenced in a study of T cells expressing NK-cell markers. From the 5' RACE reads, TCRdb lists one entry per CDR3 protein and no DNA. In total, the table holds about 550,000 distinct CDR3 sequences. The sequenced material came from blood T cells: a sorted CD56 or NKG2C T cell subset, CD4+ or CD8+ T cells, or bulk PBMC T cells (not recorded which). The source is a man between 18 and 35 years old in good health.

The rearrangement uses TRBV2 and TRBJ2-3. CDR1 and CDR2 (germline): SNHLY, FYNNEI. CDR3 length: 14 amino acids. The CDR3 here is CASSEMGLGDTQYF.

The V call is TRBV6-2 or TRBV6-3, the J call TRBJ1-5; the D gene TCRdb calls, TRBD1, cannot be checked with no DNA. Per germline, CDR1 MNHEY and CDR2 SVGEGT. The CDR3 is 16 residues long. CDR3 amino acids: CASSARTGYSNQPQHF.

The chain uses TRBV6-5 and TRBJ2-1; the TCRdb D gene call, TRBD1, has no DNA to confirm it. This CDR3 contains 18 residues. Germline values: CDR1 MNHEY, CDR2 SVGAGI. CDR3 protein: CASTKHLPGTRARPREFF.

This sequence joins TRBV25-1 and TRBJ2-3; TCRdb returns TRBD1, unconfirmable since there is no DNA. The V gene's germline CDR1 is MGHDK and CDR2 SYGVNS. The CDR3 has 12 amino acids. CDR3 sequence reads: CASKVPGDTQYF.

V usage is TRBV3-1 and J usage is TRBJ2-1; no DNA is available, so the TRBD1 call from TCRdb remains unchecked. CDR3 length equals 15 residues. Germline V gene sequence: CDR1 LGHDT, CDR2 YNNKEL (reference sequence). CDR3: CASTLGGITYNEQFF.

This chain joins TRBV9 and TRBJ2-2; TCRdb proposes TRBD2, but this gene call is untestable without DNA. Germline V CDR1 and CDR2: SGDLS, YYNGEE. The CDR3 consists of 19 residues. The CDR3 region is CASSPRGSGRESNTGELFF. The full variable domain, in which reference TRBV9 and TRBJ2-2 provide the parts outside the CDR3, is DSGVTQTPKHLITATGQRVTLRCSPRSGDLSVYWYQQSLDQGLQFLIQYYNGEERAKGNILERFSAQQFPDLHSELNLSSLELGDSALYFCASSPRGSGRESNTGELFFGEGSRLTVL.

This chain's CDR3 is CAWSYQRRTGELFF. J is TRBJ2-2 and V is TRBV30; TCRdb reports TRBD2, a call that lacks DNA to check it against. The CDR3 extends over 14 amino acids. Looked up from germline, CDR1 is GTSNPN and CDR2 is SVGIG (reference sequence).

V usage is TRBV15 and J usage is TRBJ2-2. Germline V CDR1 and CDR2: LNHNV, YYDKDF (reference sequence). CDR3 length equals 12 residues. The CDR3 sequence: CATSRFGGELFF.

The V and J genes are TRBV7-6 and TRBJ2-7; as DNA is missing, the TRBD1 call by TCRdb cannot be tested. The CDR3 loop spans 13 amino acids. Germline V gene data show CDR1 as SGHVS and CDR2 as FNYEAQ. This CDR3 reads CASSSDRLNEQYF.

The chain recombines TRBV15 with TRBJ1-1; TCRdb returns TRBD1, unconfirmable since there is no DNA. The CDR3 is 16 amino acids. Looked up from germline, CDR1 is LNHNV and CDR2 is YYDKDF (reference sequence). The CDR3 reads CATSRVQDRARTEAFF. The whole variable domain, filled in from reference TRBV15 and TRBJ1-1, reads DAMVIQNPRYQVTQFGKPVTLSCSQTLNHNVMYWYQQKSSQAPKLLFHYYDKDFNNEADTPDNFQSRRPNTSFCFLDIRSPGLGDTAMYLCATSRVQDRARTEAFFGQGTRLTVV.